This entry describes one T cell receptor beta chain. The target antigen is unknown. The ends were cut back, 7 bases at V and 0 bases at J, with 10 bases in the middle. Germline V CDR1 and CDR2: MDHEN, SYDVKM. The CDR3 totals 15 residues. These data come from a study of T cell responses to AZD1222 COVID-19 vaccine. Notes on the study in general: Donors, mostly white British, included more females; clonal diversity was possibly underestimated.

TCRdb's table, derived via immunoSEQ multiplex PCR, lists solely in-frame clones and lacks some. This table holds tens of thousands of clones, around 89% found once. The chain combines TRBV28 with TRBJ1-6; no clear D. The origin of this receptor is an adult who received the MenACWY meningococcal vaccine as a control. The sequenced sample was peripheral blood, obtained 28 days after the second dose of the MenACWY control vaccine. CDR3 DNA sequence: TGTGCCAGCAATGATCCGAGCTCCTATAATTCACCCCTCCACTTT. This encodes CASNDPSSYNSPLHF.